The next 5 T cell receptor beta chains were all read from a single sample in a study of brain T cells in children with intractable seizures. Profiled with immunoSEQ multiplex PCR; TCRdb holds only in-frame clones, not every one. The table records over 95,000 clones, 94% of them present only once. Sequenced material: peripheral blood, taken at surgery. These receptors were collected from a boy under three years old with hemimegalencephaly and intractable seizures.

CDR3 in amino acids: CATSDFSSFSTDTQYF. The DNA for the CDR3 is TGTGCCACCAGTGATTTTTCCTCATTCAGCACAGATACGCAGTATTTT. The chain uses TRBV24-1 and TRBJ2-3; D uncertain. This CDR3 spans 16 amino acids. Germline V gene sequence: CDR1 KGHDR, CDR2 SFDVKD. Trimming cost V 1 base and J 0 bases, with 10 bases left between them.

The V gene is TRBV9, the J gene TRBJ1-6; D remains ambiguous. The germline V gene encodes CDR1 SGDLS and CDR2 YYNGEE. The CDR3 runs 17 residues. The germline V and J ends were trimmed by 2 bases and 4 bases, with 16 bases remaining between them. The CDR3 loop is CASSVEPQYSYNSPLHF. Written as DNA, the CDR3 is TGTGCCAGCAGCGTCGAACCTCAGTACTCATATAATTCACCCCTCCACTTT.

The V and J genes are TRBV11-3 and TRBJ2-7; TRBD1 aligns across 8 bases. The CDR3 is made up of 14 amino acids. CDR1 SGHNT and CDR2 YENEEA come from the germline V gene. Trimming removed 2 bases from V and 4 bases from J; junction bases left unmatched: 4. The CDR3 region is CASSLHRGYYEQYF. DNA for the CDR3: TGTGCCAGCAGCTTACACAGGGGGTATTACGAGCAGTACTTC.

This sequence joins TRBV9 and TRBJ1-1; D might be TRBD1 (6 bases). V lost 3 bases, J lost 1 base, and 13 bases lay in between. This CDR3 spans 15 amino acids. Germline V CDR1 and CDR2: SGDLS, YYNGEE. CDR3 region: CASSAPPGQNTEAFF. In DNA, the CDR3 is TGTGCCAGCAGCGCACCGCCGGGACAGAACACTGAAGCTTTCTTT.

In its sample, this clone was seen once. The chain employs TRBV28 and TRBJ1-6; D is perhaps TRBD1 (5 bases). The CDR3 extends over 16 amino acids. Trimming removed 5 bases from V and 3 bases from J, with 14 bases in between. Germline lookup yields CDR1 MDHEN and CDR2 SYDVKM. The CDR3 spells CASSTPTGLYNSPLHF. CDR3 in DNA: TGTGCCAGCAGTACTCCTACAGGACTCTATAATTCACCCCTCCACTTT.